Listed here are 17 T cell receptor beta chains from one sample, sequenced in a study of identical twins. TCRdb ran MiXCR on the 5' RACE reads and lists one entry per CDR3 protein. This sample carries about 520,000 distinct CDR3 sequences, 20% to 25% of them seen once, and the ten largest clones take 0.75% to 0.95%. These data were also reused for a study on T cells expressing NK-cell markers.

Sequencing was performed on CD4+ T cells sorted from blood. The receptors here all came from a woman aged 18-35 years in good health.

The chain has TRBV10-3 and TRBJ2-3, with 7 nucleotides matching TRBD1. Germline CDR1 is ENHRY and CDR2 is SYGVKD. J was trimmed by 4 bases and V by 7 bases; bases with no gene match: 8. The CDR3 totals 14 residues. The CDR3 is CAIKTGQGADTQYF. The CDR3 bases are TGTGCCATCAAGACAGGGCAAGGGGCAGATACGCAGTATTTT.

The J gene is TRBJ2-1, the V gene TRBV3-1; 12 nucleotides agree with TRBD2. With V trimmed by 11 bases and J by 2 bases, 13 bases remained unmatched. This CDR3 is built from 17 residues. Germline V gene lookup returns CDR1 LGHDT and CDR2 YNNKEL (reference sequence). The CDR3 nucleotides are TGTGCCGGGAGACTAGCGGGAGCCTTAAGGACCTACAATGAGCAGTTCTTC. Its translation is CAGRLAGALRTYNEQFF.

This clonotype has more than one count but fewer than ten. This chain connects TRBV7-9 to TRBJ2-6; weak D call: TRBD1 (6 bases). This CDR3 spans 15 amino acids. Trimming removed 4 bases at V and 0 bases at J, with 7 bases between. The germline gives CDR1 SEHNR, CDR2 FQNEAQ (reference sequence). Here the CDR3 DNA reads TGTGCCAGCAGCTACAGGGTCTCTGGGGCCAACGTCCTGACTTTC. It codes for CASSYRVSGANVLTF.

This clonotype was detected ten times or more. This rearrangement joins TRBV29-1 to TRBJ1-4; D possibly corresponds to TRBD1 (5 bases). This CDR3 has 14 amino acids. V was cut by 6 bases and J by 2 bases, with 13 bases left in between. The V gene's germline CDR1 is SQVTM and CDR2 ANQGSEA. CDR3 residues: CSVARGTTNEKLFF. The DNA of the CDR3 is TGCAGCGTCGCCCGGGGGACCACTAATGAAAAACTGTTTTTT. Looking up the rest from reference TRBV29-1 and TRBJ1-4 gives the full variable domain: SAVISQKPSRDICQRGTSLTIQCQVDSQVTMMFWYRQQPGQSLTLIATANQGSEATYESGFVIDKFPISRPNLTFSTLTVSNMSPEDSSIYLCSVARGTTNEKLFFGSGTQLSVL.

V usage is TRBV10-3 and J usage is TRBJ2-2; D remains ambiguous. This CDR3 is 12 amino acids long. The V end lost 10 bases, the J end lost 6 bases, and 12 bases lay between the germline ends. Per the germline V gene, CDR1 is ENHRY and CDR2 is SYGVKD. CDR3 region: CATRWSAGELFF. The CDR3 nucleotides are TGTGCCACCCGGTGGTCGGCCGGGGAGCTGTTTTTT.

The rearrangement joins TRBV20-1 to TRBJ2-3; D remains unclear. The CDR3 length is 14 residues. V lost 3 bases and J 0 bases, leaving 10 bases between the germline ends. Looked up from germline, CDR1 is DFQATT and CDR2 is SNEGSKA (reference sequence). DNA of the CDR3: TGCAGTGCTAGGGCCCAATCTAGCACAGATACGCAGTATTTT. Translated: CSARAQSSTDTQYF.

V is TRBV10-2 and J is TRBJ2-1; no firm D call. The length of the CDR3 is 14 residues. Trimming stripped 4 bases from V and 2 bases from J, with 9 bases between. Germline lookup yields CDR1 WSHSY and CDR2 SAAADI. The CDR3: CASSGAAPYNEQFF. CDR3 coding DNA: TGCGCCAGCAGTGGAGCTGCCCCCTACAATGAGCAGTTCTTC.

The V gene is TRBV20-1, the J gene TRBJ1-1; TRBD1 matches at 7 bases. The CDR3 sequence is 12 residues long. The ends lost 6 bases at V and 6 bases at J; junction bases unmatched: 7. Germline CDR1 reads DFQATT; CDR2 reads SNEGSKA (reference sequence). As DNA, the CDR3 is TGCAGTGCGATGAGGGGGCTTGCTGAAGCTTTCTTT. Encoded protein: CSAMRGLAEAFF.

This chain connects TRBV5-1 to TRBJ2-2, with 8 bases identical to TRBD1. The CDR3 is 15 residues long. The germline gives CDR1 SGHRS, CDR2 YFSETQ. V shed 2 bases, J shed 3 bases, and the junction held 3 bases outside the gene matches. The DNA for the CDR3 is TGCGCCAGCAGCTTCCAGACAGGGGACACCGGGGAGCTGTTTTTT. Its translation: CASSFQTGDTGELFF.

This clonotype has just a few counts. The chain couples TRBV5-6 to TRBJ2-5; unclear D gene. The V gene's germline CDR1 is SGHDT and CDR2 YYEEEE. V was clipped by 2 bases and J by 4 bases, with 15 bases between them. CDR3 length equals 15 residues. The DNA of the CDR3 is TGTGCCAGCAGCTTATGGGCAGGCGTGGGAGAGACCCAGTACTTC. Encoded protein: CASSLWAGVGETQYF.

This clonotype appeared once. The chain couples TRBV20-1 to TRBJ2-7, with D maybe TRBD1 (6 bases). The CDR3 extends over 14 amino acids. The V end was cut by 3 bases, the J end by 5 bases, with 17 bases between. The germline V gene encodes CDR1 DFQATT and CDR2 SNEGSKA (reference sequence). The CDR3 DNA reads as TGCAGTGCTAGGGCTTTCAGGGGCTCGAACGAGCAGTACTTC. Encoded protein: CSARAFRGSNEQYF.

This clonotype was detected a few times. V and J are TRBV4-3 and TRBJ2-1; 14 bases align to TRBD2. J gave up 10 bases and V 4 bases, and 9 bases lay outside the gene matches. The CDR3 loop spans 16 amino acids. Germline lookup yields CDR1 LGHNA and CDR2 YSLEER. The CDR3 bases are TGCGCCAGCAGCCGCAGACTAGCGGGAGGGCCAGGAGAGCAGTTCTTC. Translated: CASSRRLAGGPGEQFF.

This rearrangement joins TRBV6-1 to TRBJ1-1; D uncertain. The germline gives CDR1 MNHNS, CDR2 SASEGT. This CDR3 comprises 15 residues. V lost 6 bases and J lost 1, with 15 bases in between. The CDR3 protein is CASSLSIVSNTEAFF. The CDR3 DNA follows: TGTGCCAGCAGCTTGAGCATCGTATCGAACACTGAAGCTTTCTTT.

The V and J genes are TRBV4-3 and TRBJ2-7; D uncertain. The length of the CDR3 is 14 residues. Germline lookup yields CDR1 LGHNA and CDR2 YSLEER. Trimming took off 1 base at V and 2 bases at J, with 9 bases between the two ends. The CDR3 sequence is CASSQVVGTYEQYF. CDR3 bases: TGCGCCAGCAGCCAAGTCGTGGGAACCTACGAGCAGTACTTC.

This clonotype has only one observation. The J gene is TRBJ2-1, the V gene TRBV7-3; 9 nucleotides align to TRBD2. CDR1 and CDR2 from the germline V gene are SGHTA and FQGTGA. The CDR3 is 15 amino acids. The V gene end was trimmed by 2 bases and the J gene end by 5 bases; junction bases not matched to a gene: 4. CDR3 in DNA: TGTGCCAGCAGCTTAGGGAGCGGGGGGAACAATGAGCAGTTCTTC. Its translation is CASSLGSGGNNEQFF.

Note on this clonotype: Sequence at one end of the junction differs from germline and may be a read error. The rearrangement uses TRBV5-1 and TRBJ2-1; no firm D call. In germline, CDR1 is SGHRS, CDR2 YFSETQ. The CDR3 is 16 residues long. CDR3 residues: CTSSLARTSSYNEQFF. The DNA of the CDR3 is TGCACCAGCAGCTTGGCCCGGACGAGCTCCTACAATGAGCAGTTCTTC.

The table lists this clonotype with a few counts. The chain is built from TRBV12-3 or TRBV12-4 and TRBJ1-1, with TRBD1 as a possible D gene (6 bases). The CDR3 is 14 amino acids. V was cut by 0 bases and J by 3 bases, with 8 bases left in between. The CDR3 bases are TGTGCCAGCAGTTTAGCACCAGGGGACACTGAAGCTTTCTTT. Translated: CASSLAPGDTEAFF.